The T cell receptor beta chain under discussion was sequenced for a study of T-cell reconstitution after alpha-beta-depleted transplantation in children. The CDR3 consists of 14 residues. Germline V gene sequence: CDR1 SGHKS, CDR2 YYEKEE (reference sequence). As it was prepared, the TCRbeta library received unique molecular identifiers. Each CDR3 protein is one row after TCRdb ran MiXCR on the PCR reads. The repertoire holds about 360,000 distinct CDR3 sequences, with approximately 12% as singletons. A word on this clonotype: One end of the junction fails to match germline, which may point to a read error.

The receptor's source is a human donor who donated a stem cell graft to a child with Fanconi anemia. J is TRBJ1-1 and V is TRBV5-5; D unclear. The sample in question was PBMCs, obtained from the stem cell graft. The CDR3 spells CASSLQGSNTEVFF. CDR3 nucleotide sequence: TGTGCCAGCAGCTTGCAAGGGTCGAACACTGAAGTTTTCTTT.